This passage covers 23 T cell receptor beta chains from one sample sequenced in a study of blood T cell repertoires in COVID-19. The method was immunoSEQ multiplex PCR; TCRdb's version includes in-frame clones alone and lacks a portion of them. The sample has around 300,000 clones, around 90% seen once. Input material: peripheral blood. These receptors all stem from a woman aged 40-49 years who had recovered from COVID-19.

This CDR3 is CASSVAWELFF. CDR3 DNA: TGTGCCAGTAGTGTGGCCTGGGAGCTGTTTTTT. The gene calls are TRBV19 and TRBJ2-2; the D is unclear. The ends were cut back, 5 bases at V and 9 bases at J, with 7 bases in the middle. CDR1 LNHDA and CDR2 SQIVND come from the germline V gene (reference sequence). There are 11 residues in the CDR3.

This chain links TRBV7-9 with TRBJ1-5; D gene unclear. Trimming left V 2 bases short and J 2 bases short, with 13 bases between. The CDR3 is 16 residues long. The germline V gene has CDR1 SEHNR and CDR2 FQNEAQ (reference sequence). DNA for the CDR3: TGTGCCAGCAGCTTATCTGCCAGCGGGGGCAATCAGCCCCAGCATTTT. Its translation is CASSLSASGGNQPQHF.

This chain links TRBV28 with TRBJ2-5, with 7 nucleotides matching TRBD2. The junction had 9 bases not matched to a gene; V was cut back by 8 bases and J by 3 bases. Germline loops: CDR1 MDHEN, CDR2 SYDVKM. CDR3 length equals 14 residues. The CDR3 DNA reads TGTGCCAGCCACTCGGCTAGCGGAGAAGAGACCCAGTACTTC. Its protein product is CASHSASGEETQYF. The complete variable domain, with remaining parts taken from reference TRBV28 and TRBJ2-5, reads DVKVTQSSRYLVKRTGEKVFLECVQDMDHENMFWYRQDPGLGLRLIYFSYDVKMKEKGDIPEGYSVSREKKERFSLILESASTNQTSMYLCASHSASGEETQYFGPGTRLLVL.

This clone appeared a single time. This rearrangement joins TRBV4-1 to TRBJ1-2, with D possibly being TRBD1 (5 bases). The CDR3 has 16 amino acids. Trimming removed 2 bases at V and 1 base at J, with 14 bases between. Germline values: CDR1 MGHRA, CDR2 YSYEKL. The CDR3 DNA is TGCGCCAGCAGCCAACTTGGACATTCCGTTAACTATGGCTACACCTTC. It codes for CASSQLGHSVNYGYTF.

J is TRBJ1-5 and V is TRBV28; 11 positions agree with TRBD1. Germline V gene sequence: CDR1 MDHEN, CDR2 SYDVKM. The CDR3 is 15 residues long. With 5 bases clipped from V and 5 bases from J, the junction kept 5 bases outside the gene matches. This CDR3 reads CASSLGQGAYQPQHF. The CDR3 DNA is TGTGCCAGCAGTCTCGGACAGGGGGCGTATCAGCCCCAGCATTTT.

The V and J genes are TRBV9 and TRBJ1-1; D remains ambiguous. The ends were cut back, 2 bases at V and 3 bases at J, with 11 bases in the middle. The CDR3 has 14 amino acids. Germline V gives CDR1 SGDLS, CDR2 YYNGEE. The CDR3 coding sequence is TGTGCCAGCAGCGTCCGGGGTTCGGACACTGAAGCTTTCTTT. Its protein product is CASSVRGSDTEAFF.

As DNA, the CDR3 is TGCGCCAGCAGCTTGGAGACAGGAGTCTACAATGAGCAGTTCTTC. Translated, it gives CASSLETGVYNEQFF. V gene TRBV5-1 combines with J gene TRBJ2-1; D is perhaps TRBD1 (6 bases). The CDR3 contains 15 residues. V lost 0 bases and J lost 3, with 10 bases in between. CDR1 is SGHRS, CDR2 YFSETQ, per germline. Drawing the rest from reference TRBV5-1 and TRBJ2-1, the complete variable domain is KAGVTQTPRYLIKTRGQQVTLSCSPISGHRSVSWYQQTPGQGLQFLFEYFSETQRNKGNFPGRFSGRQFSNSRSEMNVSTLELGDSALYLCASSLETGVYNEQFFGPGTRLTVL.

This sequence joins TRBV29-1 and TRBJ2-1; 9 positions match TRBD2. The J segment lost 10 bases and the V segment lost 4 bases, leaving 8 bases of the junction unmatched. The germline CDR1 and CDR2 sequences are SQVTM and ANQGSEA. The CDR3 is 13 residues long. Here the CDR3 reads CSVVLAGMGEQFF. CDR3 DNA sequence: TGCAGCGTTGTCCTAGCGGGAATGGGGGAGCAGTTCTTC.

The J gene is TRBJ1-5, the V gene TRBV7-8; 7 bases match TRBD1. V lost 5 bases, J lost 2 bases, and 9 bases stayed unmatched. The CDR3 totals 16 residues. Germline-derived CDR1 and CDR2 are SGHVS and FQNEAQ. CDR3 in amino acids: CASSPQGVEGNQPQHF. The DNA of the CDR3 is TGTGCCAGCAGCCCCCAGGGGGTGGAAGGCAATCAGCCCCAGCATTTT. The whole variable domain, filled in from reference TRBV7-8 and TRBJ1-5, reads GAGVSQSPRYKVAKRGQDVALRCDPISGHVSLFWYQQALGQGPEFLTYFQNEAQLDKSGLPSDRFFAERPEGSVSTLKIQRTQQEDSAVYLCASSPQGVEGNQPQHFGDGTRLSIL.

In this sample, this clone turned up once. J is TRBJ1-2 and V is TRBV18, with 10 positions matching TRBD1. V lost 2 bases to trimming and J lost 4 bases; unmatched junction nucleotides: 7. Germline V gene sequence: CDR1 KGHSH, CDR2 LQKENI. The CDR3 is made up of 16 amino acids. Written as DNA, the CDR3 is TGTGCCAGCTCACCAGGGACAGGGGAATTCTTCTATGGCTACACCTTC. This codes for CASSPGTGEFFYGYTF.

The chain recombines TRBV25-1 with TRBJ2-3; 8 bases map to TRBD2. V lost 3 bases to trimming and J lost 6 bases; unmatched junction nucleotides: 11. This CDR3 is 16 amino acids long. Germline CDR1 and CDR2: MGHDK and SYGVNS. The CDR3 region is CASSDGASGWGDTQYF. The CDR3 nucleotides are TGTGCCAGCAGTGACGGGGCTAGCGGGTGGGGGGATACGCAGTATTTT.

In its sample, this clone was seen a few times. The chain joins TRBV28 to TRBJ1-6; the match to TRBD1 covers 7 bases. This CDR3 region has 18 residues. CDR1 and CDR2 from the germline V gene are MDHEN and SYDVKM. The ends lost 2 bases at V and 4 bases at J; junction bases unmatched: 11. CDR3 amino acids: CASSLHSTGSGYNSPLHF. For the CDR3, the DNA is TGTGCCAGCAGTTTACATTCGACAGGGTCGGGTTATAATTCACCCCTCCACTTT.

The chain employs TRBV5-4 and TRBJ2-1, with TRBD2 matching over 14 bases. Germline values: CDR1 SGHNT, CDR2 YYREEE (reference sequence). This CDR3 is 19 amino acids long. The V gene end was trimmed by 4 bases and the J gene end by 1 base; junction bases not matched to a gene: 10. CDR3: CASSPKGTSGSRSYNEQFF. DNA of the CDR3: TGTGCCAGCAGCCCAAAGGGGACTAGCGGGAGTCGATCCTACAATGAGCAGTTCTTC.

Only one count was recorded for this clone. V gene TRBV12-3 or TRBV12-4 combines with J gene TRBJ2-2, with 8 bases fitting TRBD2. Trimming at V came to 5 bases and at J to 6 bases, leaving 2 bases not matched to a gene. The CDR3 has 13 amino acids. The CDR3 coding sequence is TGTGCCAGCAGTCTGGGACTAGCCGGGGAGCTGTTTTTT. This codes for CASSLGLAGELFF.

This chain links TRBV29-1 with TRBJ2-3; TRBD2 matches at 15 bases. CDR1 SQVTM and CDR2 ANQGSEA come from the germline V gene. This CDR3 comprises 17 residues. The junction had 8 bases not matched to a gene; V was cut back by 6 bases and J by 1 base. The CDR3 here is CSVPGLAGGRGTDTQYF. The CDR3 DNA follows: TGCAGCGTACCGGGACTAGCGGGAGGTAGGGGCACAGATACGCAGTATTTT.

The chain carries TRBV29-1 and TRBJ2-1; D not resolved. Germline values: CDR1 SQVTM, CDR2 ANQGSEA. Deletions cut 8 bases from V and 4 bases from J, with 12 bases between. The CDR3 runs 12 residues. DNA of the CDR3: TGCAGCCTCTTGGGCTTATACAATGAGCAGTTCTTC. Encoded protein: CSLLGLYNEQFF.

This clone was seen only once. V is TRBV5-8 and J is TRBJ2-1; 9 bases agree with TRBD2. Germline V gene sequence: CDR1 SGHTS, CDR2 YDEGEE. The length of the CDR3 is 18 residues. V shed 0 bases and J 0 bases; nucleotides not matched to a gene: 7. CDR3 protein: CASSLASGTMSSYNEQFF. DNA for the CDR3: TGTGCCAGCAGCTTGGCTAGCGGGACCATGAGCTCCTACAATGAGCAGTTCTTC.

The rearrangement joins TRBV7-2 to TRBJ2-1; 10 bases line up with TRBD2. The germline CDR1 and CDR2 sequences are SGHTA and FQGNSA. CDR3 length equals 17 residues. Trimming took 2 bases from V and 0 from J; bases not matched to a gene: 4. The CDR3: CASSLYASGSSYNEQFF. CDR3 coding DNA: TGTGCCAGCAGCTTATATGCTAGCGGGAGCTCCTACAATGAGCAGTTCTTC.

The V call is TRBV11-1, the J call TRBJ2-7, with TRBD1 matching 7 bases. CDR1 and CDR2 from the germline V gene are SGHAT and FQDESV (reference sequence). V dropped 5 bases and J dropped 0; count of bases not matched to a gene: 7. The CDR3 is 15 residues long. The CDR3 reads CASSQGQTSSYEQYF. The DNA for the CDR3 is TGTGCCAGCAGCCAGGGACAGACGAGCTCCTACGAGCAGTACTTC.

In the case of this clone: Other DNA sequences in this specimen translate into the identical CDR3. This chain uses TRBV6-5 with TRBJ1-5; TRBD1 agrees at 7 bases. Germline trimming cut 8 bases from V and 7 bases from J; bases unmatched to any gene: 8. Germline assignment: CDR1 MNHEY and CDR2 SVGAGI. The CDR3 contains 13 residues. In DNA, the CDR3 is TGTGCCAGCTCTGGACAGGCGGGCCAGCCCCAGCATTTT. Its protein is CASSGQAGQPQHF.

The V gene is TRBV6-5, the J gene TRBJ2-1; 7 bases align to TRBD2. Trimming removed 6 bases from V and 14 bases from J; junction bases left unmatched: 10. This CDR3 contains 12 residues. Germline V gives CDR1 MNHEY, CDR2 SVGAGI. The CDR3 here is CASSPARESEFF. The DNA for the CDR3 is TGTGCCAGCAGCCCGGCGCGGGAGTCTGAGTTCTTC.

This chain links TRBV30 with TRBJ1-6, with TRBD1 matching 9 bases. Germline CDR1 reads GTSNPN; CDR2 reads SVGIG (reference sequence). V lost 0 bases to trimming and J lost 5 bases; unmatched junction nucleotides: 14. The CDR3 consists of 19 residues. CDR3 nucleotides: TGTGCCTGGAGTGTTCTCGGGTCGACAGGGGGTTCTCATAATTCACCCCTCCACTTT. Amino acids: CAWSVLGSTGGSHNSPLHF.

The table lists this clone with a count of one. The chain links TRBV7-2 to TRBJ1-1; TRBD1 aligns across 7 bases. With V trimmed by 5 bases and J by 6 bases, 6 bases remained unmatched. The CDR3 is 13 amino acids. The germline V gene has CDR1 SGHTA and CDR2 FQGNSA. CDR3 residues: CASSPAGTAEAFF. The CDR3 nucleotides read TGTGCCAGCAGCCCTGCCGGGACAGCTGAAGCTTTCTTT.